This T cell receptor beta chain stems from a study of cytomegalovirus exposure and HLA in healthy donors. PCR was performed using 60 Vbeta and 13 Jbeta primers. Assay: immunoSEQ multiplex PCR; the TCRdb copy retains only in-frame clones and omits some. The table records under 200,000 clones, roughly 85% of them present only once. This clone was counted between two and nine times. The germline V gene encodes CDR1 SSHAT and CDR2 FNYEAQ (reference sequence). CDR3 length equals 15 residues. V was pared by 0 bases and J by 2 bases, with 10 bases between. This chain joins TRBV7-7 and TRBJ2-5; possibly TRBD1 for D (6 bases). The source is a woman aged 30 to 39 in good health and CMV-seropositive. The specimen was PBMCs. In nucleotides, the CDR3 is TGTGCCAGCAGCTTAGCAGGGACAAATCAAGAGACCCAGTACTTC. Its protein product is CASSLAGTNQETQYF.